The rows below give T cell receptor beta chains drawn from one sample of a study of shared clonotypes between healthy human individuals. TCRdb keeps only in-frame clones here, not all; method: immunoSEQ multiplex PCR. The top ten hold more than 0.45% of the sample, which has over 850,000 clones, about 80% seen once. The specimen was memory CD4+ T cells from PBMCs. These receptors originate from a man aged 18 to 35 in good health. Some clones in this sample may be carry-over from other donors' samples. Each CDR3 is given without its conserved first and last residue.

CDR3aa	v_gene	j_gene
ASSETGTHPPGAF	TRBV6-1	TRBJ1-1
ASNDRGHHEQY	TRBV5-1	TRBJ2-7
ASSQEGGAKNIQY	TRBV4-2	TRBJ2-4
ASSLLAPTDTQY	TRBV7-3	TRBJ2-3
ASSPRRASAYQETQY	TRBV11-2	TRBJ2-5
ASSLGPLTSYEQY	TRBV5-4	TRBJ2-7
ASSWQTSGTDNEQF	TRBV5-1	TRBJ2-1
SAGQGQTDTQY	TRBV29-1	TRBJ2-3
ASSQVPGPRYEQY	TRBV4-1	TRBJ2-7
ASSPRLAGGYGNEQF	TRBV27	TRBJ2-1
ASSPEGKSTYEQY	TRBV18	TRBJ2-7
ASSLYGGATNEKLF	TRBV11-2	TRBJ1-4
ASSLELPWNTQY	TRBV5-5	TRBJ2-3
ASSPRTSGFKPY	TRBV27	TRBJ2-3
AWSVQENTEAF	TRBV30	TRBJ1-1
SVVGVGEAF	TRBV29-1	TRBJ1-1
ASGCRSEKLF	TRBV12-5	TRBJ1-4
ASSAPGDYGYT	TRBV5-1	TRBJ1-2
ASSRTGVQETQY	TRBV4-3	TRBJ2-5
AWSVRDRAYEKLF	TRBV30	TRBJ1-4